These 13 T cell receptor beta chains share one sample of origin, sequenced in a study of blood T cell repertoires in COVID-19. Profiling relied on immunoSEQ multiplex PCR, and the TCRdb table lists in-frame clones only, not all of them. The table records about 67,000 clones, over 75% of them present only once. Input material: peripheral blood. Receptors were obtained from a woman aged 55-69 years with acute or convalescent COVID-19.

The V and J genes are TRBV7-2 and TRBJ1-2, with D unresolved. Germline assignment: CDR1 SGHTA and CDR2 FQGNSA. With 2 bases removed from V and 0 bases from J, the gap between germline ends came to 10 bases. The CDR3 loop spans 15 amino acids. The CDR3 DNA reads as TGTGCCAGCAGCTTACGCAGGCCTACTAACTATGGCTACACCTTC. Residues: CASSLRRPTNYGYTF.

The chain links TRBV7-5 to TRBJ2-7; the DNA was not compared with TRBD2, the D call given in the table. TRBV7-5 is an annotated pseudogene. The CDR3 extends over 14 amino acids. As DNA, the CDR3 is TGTGTCAGAAGCTATCGCGACTACTCCTACGAGCAGTACGTC. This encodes CVRSYRDYSYEQYV.

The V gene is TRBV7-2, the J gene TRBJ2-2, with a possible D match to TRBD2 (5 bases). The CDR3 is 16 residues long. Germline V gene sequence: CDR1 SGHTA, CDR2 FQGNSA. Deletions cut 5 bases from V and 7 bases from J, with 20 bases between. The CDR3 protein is CASSLTAGSAGGELFF. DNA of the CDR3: TGTGCCAGCAGCCTCACGGCGGGTAGCGCGGGCGGGGAGCTGTTTTTT.

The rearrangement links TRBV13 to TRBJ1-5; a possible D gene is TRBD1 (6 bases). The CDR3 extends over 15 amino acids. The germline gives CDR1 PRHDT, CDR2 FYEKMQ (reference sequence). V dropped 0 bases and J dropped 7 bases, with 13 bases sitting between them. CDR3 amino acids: CASSLGRGAEQPQHF. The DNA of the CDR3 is TGTGCCAGCAGCTTAGGCCGGGGGGCAGAGCAGCCCCAGCATTTT.

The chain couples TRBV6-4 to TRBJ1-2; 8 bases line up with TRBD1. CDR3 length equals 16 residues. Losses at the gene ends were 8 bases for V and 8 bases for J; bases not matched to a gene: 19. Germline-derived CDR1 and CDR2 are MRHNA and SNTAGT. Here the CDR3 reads CASHQKKRTGMIGYTF. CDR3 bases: TGTGCCAGCCATCAGAAGAAGAGGACAGGGATGATAGGCTACACCTTC.

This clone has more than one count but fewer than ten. Here the CDR3 reads CASGQSKIGSYNSPLHF. The CDR3 DNA reads TGTGCCAGCGGGCAAAGTAAAATTGGTTCCTATAATTCACCCCTCCACTTT. This chain connects TRBV2 to TRBJ1-6; D gene unclear. CDR3 size: 17 residues. With 8 bases removed from V and 1 base from J, the gap between germline ends came to 18 bases. Germline loops: CDR1 SNHLY, CDR2 FYNNEI.

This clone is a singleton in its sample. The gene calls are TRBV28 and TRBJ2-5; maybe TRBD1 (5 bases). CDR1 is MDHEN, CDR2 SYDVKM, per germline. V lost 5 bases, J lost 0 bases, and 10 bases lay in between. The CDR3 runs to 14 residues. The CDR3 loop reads CASSRGSHQETQYF. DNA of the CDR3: TGTGCCAGCAGTAGGGGAAGCCACCAAGAGACCCAGTACTTC.

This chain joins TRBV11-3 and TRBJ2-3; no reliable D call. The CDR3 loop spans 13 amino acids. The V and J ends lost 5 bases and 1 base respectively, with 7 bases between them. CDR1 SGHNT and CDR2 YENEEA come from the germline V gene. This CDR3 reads CASSPLRTDTQYF. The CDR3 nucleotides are TGTGCCAGCAGCCCCCTTCGCACAGATACGCAGTATTTT.

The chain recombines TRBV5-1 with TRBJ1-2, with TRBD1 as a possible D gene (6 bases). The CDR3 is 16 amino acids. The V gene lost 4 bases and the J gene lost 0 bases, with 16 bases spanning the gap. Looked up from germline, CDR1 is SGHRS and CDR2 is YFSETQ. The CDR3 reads CASSPGGPTPNYGYTF. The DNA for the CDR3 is TGCGCCAGCAGCCCCGGGGGGCCGACCCCTAACTATGGCTACACCTTC.

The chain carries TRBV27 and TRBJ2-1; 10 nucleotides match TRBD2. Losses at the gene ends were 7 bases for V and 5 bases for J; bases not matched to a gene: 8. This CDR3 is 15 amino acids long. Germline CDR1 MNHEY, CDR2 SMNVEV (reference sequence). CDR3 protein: CASTGVAGGNNEQFF. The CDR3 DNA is TGTGCCAGCACCGGGGTAGCGGGGGGCAACAATGAGCAGTTCTTC.

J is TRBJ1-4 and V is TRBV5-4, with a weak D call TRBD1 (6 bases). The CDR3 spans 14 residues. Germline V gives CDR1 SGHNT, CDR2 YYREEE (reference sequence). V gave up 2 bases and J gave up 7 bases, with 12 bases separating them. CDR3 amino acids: CASSLQGTGEKLFF. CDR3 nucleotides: TGTGCCAGCAGCTTACAGGGTACGGGTGAAAAACTGTTTTTT.

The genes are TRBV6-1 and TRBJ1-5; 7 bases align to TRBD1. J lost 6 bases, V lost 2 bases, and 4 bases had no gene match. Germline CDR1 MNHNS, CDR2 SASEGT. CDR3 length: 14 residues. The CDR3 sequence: CASSERQGTQPQHF. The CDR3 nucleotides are TGTGCCAGCAGTGAACGACAGGGTACTCAGCCCCAGCATTTT.

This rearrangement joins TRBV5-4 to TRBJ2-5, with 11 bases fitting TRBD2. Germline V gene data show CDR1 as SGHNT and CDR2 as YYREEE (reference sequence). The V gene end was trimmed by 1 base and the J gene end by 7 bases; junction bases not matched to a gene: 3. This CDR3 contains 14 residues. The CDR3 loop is CASSLLAGGGTQYF. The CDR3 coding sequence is TGTGCCAGCAGCTTGTTAGCGGGAGGGGGGACCCAGTACTTC.